This T cell receptor (beta chain) derives from a study of T cell repertoires in cytomegalovirus infection. Study in general: Indications came from public TCR beta signatures; they pointed to CMV infection and to a matching HLA type.

TCRdb fed the reads into MiXCR, producing one record per CDR3 protein. The sample lists around 570,000 distinct CDR3 sequences, almost 40% seen once, with around 46% in the top ten. This clonotype was observed at least ten times. Its antigen remains unknown. Study-wide findings and caveats: The study found HLA-C-restricted CMV-specific TCR beta clonotypes dominating the ex vivo response.

V gave up 1 base and J gave up 6 bases, with 6 bases separating them. Germline CDR1 and CDR2: SEHNR and FQNEAQ (reference sequence). The CDR3 has 13 amino acids. Sample: cultured PBMCs, taken from culture after CMV antigen stimulation. The genes are TRBV7-9 and TRBJ2-2; D gene unclear. The receptor was derived from a human donor in good health (CMV status not recorded). Some clones in this sample may be carry-over from other donors' samples. The CDR3 DNA reads TGTGCCAGCAGCTTAGGAGCTGCCGGGGAGCTGTTTTTT. Translation gives CASSLGAAGELFF.